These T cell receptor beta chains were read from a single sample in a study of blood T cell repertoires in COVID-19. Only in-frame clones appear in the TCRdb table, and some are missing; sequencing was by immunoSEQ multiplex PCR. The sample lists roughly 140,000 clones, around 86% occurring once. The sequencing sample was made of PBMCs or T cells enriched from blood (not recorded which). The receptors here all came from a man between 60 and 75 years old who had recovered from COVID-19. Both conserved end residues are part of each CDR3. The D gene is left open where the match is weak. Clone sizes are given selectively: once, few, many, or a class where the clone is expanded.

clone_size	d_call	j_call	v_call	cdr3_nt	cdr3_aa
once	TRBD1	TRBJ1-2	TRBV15	TGTGCCACCTGGGGCAACCGGGACAGGGGCTACTATGGCTACACCTTC	CATWGNRDRGYYGYTF
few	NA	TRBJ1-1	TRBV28	TGTGCCAGCAGTTTCCCCGGACTGGGTGTTACTGAAGCTTTCTTT	CASSFPGLGVTEAFF
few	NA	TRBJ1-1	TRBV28	TGTGCCAGCAGTTTTAGGGGGACGTACTCTAACACTGAAGCTTTCTTT	CASSFRGTYSNTEAFF
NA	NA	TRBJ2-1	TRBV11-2	TGTGCCAGCAGCTTCGGGTACAATGAGCAGTTCTTC	CASSFGYNEQFF
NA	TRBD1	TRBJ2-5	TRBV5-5	TGTGCCAGCAGCCAGGGAGGGGACAGGGGGGCCCAGTACTTC	CASSQGGDRGAQYF
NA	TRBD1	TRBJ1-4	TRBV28	TGTGCCAGCAGTTTGGCCTTCGGGACAGGGGGTGAAAAACTGTTTTTT	CASSLAFGTGGEKLFF
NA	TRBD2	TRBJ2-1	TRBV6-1	TGTGCCAGCAGTGAGGTCAGGGCGGGGGGTGTGCAGTTCTTC	CASSEVRAGGVQFF
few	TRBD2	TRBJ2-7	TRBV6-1	TGTGCCAGCAGTGAAGGCCTAGCGGGAGGGTACGAGCAGTACTTC	CASSEGLAGGYEQYF
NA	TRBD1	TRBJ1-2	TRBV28	TGTGCCAGCAGCCCGACAGGGCCCTATGGCTACACCTTC	CASSPTGPYGYTF
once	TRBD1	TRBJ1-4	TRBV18	TGTGCCAGCTCGCGCGACAGGGCAACTAATGAAAAACTGTTTTTT	CASSRDRATNEKLFF
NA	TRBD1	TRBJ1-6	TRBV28	TGTGCCAGCAGTTTAGTGTGGGACAGGGGAAATTCACCCCTCCACTTT	CASSLVWDRGNSPLHF
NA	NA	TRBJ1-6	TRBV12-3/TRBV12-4	TGTGCCAGCAGCCAAGGGGATTTACCCCTCCACTTT	CASSQGDLPLHF
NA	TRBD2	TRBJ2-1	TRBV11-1	TGTGCCAGCAGCTTAGCGAGGACTAGCGGGAAGGGGGAGCAGTTCTTC	CASSLARTSGKGEQFF
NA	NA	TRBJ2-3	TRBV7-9	TGTGCCAGCAGCTTACCCCCGACTGGGAGCACAGATACGCAGTATTTT	CASSLPPTGSTDTQYF
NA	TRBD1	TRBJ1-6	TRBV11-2	TGTGCCAGCAGCTTACAGGGGGCTAATTCACCCCTCCACTTT	CASSLQGANSPLHF
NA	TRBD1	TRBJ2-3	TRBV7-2	TGTGCCAGCAGCCGGACAGGGGTCAATACGCAGTATTTT	CASSRTGVNTQYF
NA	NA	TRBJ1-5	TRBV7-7	TGTGCCAGCAGCCCCAGCTTGAGGCCAGAGAGGAGCAATCAGCCCCAGCATTTT	CASSPSLRPERSNQPQHF
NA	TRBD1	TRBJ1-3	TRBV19	TGTGCCAGTATCCAGGGGGCGTCTGGAAACACCATATATTTT	CASIQGASGNTIYF
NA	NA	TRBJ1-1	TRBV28	TGTGCCAGCAGTCCGCCCGCCGGTAGGAGGGGAGCTTTCTTT	CASSPPAGRRGAFF
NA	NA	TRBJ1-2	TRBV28	TGTGCCAGCAATCTTGAGGGCGGCTACACCTTC	CASNLEGGYTF
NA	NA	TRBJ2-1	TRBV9	TGTGCCAGCAGCGAACAGAGCTACAATGAGCAGTTCTTC	CASSEQSYNEQFF
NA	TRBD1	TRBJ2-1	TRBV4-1	TGCGCCAGCAGCCATACAAAGGACAGGGGGAGCTGGAATGAGCAGTTCTTC	CASSHTKDRGSWNEQFF
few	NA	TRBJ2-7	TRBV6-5	TGTGCCAGCGAAAGGGACACCCTGGGGGAGCAGTACTTC	CASERDTLGEQYF
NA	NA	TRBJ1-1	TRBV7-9	TGTGCCAGCAGCCTCGATGGTGCGCCTTATAACACTGAAGCTTTCTTT	CASSLDGAPYNTEAFF
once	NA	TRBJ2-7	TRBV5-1	TGCGCCAGCAGCTCTTCTGCCTACGAGCAGTACTTC	CASSSSAYEQYF
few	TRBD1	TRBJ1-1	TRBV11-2	TGTGCCAGCAGCTTAGTTCTTGGACAGGGGTACAGGAACACTGAAGCTTTCTTT	CASSLVLGQGYRNTEAFF
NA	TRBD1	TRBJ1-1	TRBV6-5	TGTGCCAGCAAACGGACAGGGAACACTGAAGCTTTCTTT	CASKRTGNTEAFF
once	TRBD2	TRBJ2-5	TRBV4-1	TGCGCCAGCAGCCAGCTAGCGGACGCGACGGTGCGAGAGACCCAGTACTTC	CASSQLADATVRETQYF
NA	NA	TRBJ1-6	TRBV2	TGTGCCAGCAAGAGAGCGAATTCACCCCTCCACTTT	CASKRANSPLHF
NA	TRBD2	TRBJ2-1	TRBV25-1	TGTGCCAGCAGTGAATTGGGCGGGAGAAGCAATGAGCAGTTCTTC	CASSELGGRSNEQFF
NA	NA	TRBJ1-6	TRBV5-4	TGTGCCAGCAGCCCCGGGACACAGAATTCACCCCTCCACTTT	CASSPGTQNSPLHF
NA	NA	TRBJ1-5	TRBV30	TGTGCCTGGAGTGTTGGGACTGCCGATCAGCCCCAGCATTTT	CAWSVGTADQPQHF
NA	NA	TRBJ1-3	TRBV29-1	TGCAGCGTTGAACCACAGCTCTCTGGAAACACCATATATTTT	CSVEPQLSGNTIYF
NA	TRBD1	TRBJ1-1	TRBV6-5	TGTGCCAGCAGGACAGGGGGCAGAACTGAAGCTTTCTTT	CASRTGGRTEAFF
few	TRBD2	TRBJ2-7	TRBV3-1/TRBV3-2	TGTGCCAGCAGCCAAGCTCTAGCGGGAGAATACGAGCAGTACTTC	CASSQALAGEYEQYF
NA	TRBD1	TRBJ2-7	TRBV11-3	TGTGCCAGCAGCCGTAGAGGGACAGGGCCCTACGAGCAGTACTTC	CASSRRGTGPYEQYF
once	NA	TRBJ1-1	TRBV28	TGTGCCAGCAGGTATTGGGCGGAAGCTTTCTTT	CASRYWAEAFF
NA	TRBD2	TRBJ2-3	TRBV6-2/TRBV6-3	TGTGCCAGCATCCCGGGTTTACTAGCGACCCACGCAGAAGATACGCAGTATTTT	CASIPGLLATHAEDTQYF
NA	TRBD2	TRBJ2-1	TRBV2	TGTGCCAGCAGTGACCCAGCGGGGGGCCGCCCTCAGTTCTTC	CASSDPAGGRPQFF
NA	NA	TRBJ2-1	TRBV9	TGTGCCAGCAGCGTAGAGGGGGGGCTTGTGCAGTTCTTC	CASSVEGGLVQFF
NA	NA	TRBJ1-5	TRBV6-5	TGTGCCACCGACTTGACAGGTGTAAACAATCAGCCCCAGCATTTT	CATDLTGVNNQPQHF
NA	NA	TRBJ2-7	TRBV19	TGTGCCAGTAGTGTTAGCGGACAGCAGTACTTC	CASSVSGQQYF
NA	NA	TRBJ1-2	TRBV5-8	TGTGCCAGCAGCCTATCCGGGACATACTATGGCTACACCTTC	CASSLSGTYYGYTF
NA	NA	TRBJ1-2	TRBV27	TGTGCCAGCAGTTTGGAGGGGCATCATGGCTACACCTTC	CASSLEGHHGYTF
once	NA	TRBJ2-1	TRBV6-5	TGTGCCAGCAGGAAGACAGGAGTCTCCTACAATGAGCAGTTCTTC	CASRKTGVSYNEQFF